The 14 T cell receptor beta chains presented below share a single source sample, sequenced in a study of blood T cell repertoires in COVID-19. Assay: immunoSEQ multiplex PCR; the TCRdb copy retains only in-frame clones and omits some. The profile shows more than 80,000 clones, about 70% of them singletons. The sample comprised peripheral blood. The receptors derive from a woman aged 55-70 years in a cohort sampled during active or convalescent COVID-19.

The J gene is TRBJ2-3, the V gene TRBV20-1; no clear D gene. The CDR3 runs 11 residues. V was shortened by 5 bases and J by 3 bases, with 6 bases between the two germline ends. Germline CDR1 reads DFQATT; CDR2 reads SNEGSKA (reference sequence). DNA of the CDR3: TGCAGTGCTGCGAGGACAGATACGCAGTATTTT. Translation gives CSAARTDTQYF.

The chain joins TRBV7-3 to TRBJ2-3; 12 bases agree with TRBD2. Looked up from germline, CDR1 is SGHTA and CDR2 is FQGTGA. CDR3 length: 19 amino acids. Trimming at V came to 4 bases and at J to 0 bases, leaving 11 bases not matched to a gene. The CDR3 spells CASSSPSGGGRKSTDTQYF. The CDR3 DNA reads TGTGCCAGCAGCTCCCCTAGCGGGGGGGGACGTAAAAGCACAGATACGCAGTATTTT.

The chain recombines TRBV11-2 with TRBJ1-3; 7 bases agree with TRBD1. V shed 0 bases and J 4 bases; nucleotides not matched to a gene: 3. The CDR3 sequence is 15 residues long. Germline-derived CDR1 and CDR2 are SGHAT and FQNNGV. In DNA, the CDR3 is TGTGCCAGCAGCTTAGAAGGGGGCAAGGGAAACACCATATATTTT. Its protein product is CASSLEGGKGNTIYF. Using reference TRBV11-2 and TRBJ1-3 for the parts outside the CDR3, the full variable domain is EAGVAQSPRYKIIEKRQSVAFWCNPISGHATLYWYQQILGQGPKLLIQFQNNGVVDDSQLPKDRFSAERLKGVDSTLKIQPAKLEDSAVYLCASSLEGGKGNTIYFGEGSWLTVV.

The CDR3 DNA reads TGTGCCAGTAGTACGGACAGGCCCAATTCACCCCTCCACTTT. Its protein product is CASSTDRPNSPLHF. This chain links TRBV19 with TRBJ1-6, with 7 bases matching TRBD1. The germline V gene has CDR1 LNHDA and CDR2 SQIVND (reference sequence). There are 14 residues in the CDR3. The V gene end was trimmed by 4 bases and the J gene end by 7 bases; junction bases not matched to a gene: 4.

The chain's CDR3 is CASSHRAFGYTF. Here the CDR3 DNA reads TGTGCCAGCAGTCACAGGGCTTTCGGCTACACCTTC. This sequence joins TRBV12-3 or TRBV12-4 and TRBJ1-2, with D possibly matching TRBD1 (6 bases). V was cut by 5 bases and J by 8 bases, with 12 bases left in between. The CDR3 extends over 12 amino acids.

The chain combines TRBV13 with TRBJ2-3; possible D gene TRBD1, 6 bases. CDR1 and CDR2 from the germline V gene are PRHDT and FYEKMQ (reference sequence). The V and J ends lost 2 bases and 3 bases respectively, with 9 bases between them. This CDR3 spans 14 amino acids. The CDR3 DNA is TGTGCCAGCAGCTTAACAGGGTGGACAGATACGCAGTATTTT. This encodes CASSLTGWTDTQYF.

CDR3 sequence reads: CASAGGGNQPQHF. The CDR3 coding sequence is TGTGCCAGCGCAGGGGGAGGCAATCAGCCCCAGCATTTT. The chain joins TRBV2 to TRBJ1-5; 7 bases align to TRBD1. The junction had 3 bases not matched to a gene; V was cut back by 8 bases and J by 2 bases. The CDR3 totals 13 residues. Germline-derived CDR1 and CDR2 are SNHLY and FYNNEI.

V gene TRBV19 combines with J gene TRBJ2-1, with a tentative D call TRBD2 (7 bases). Germline CDR1 LNHDA, CDR2 SQIVND (reference sequence). The CDR3 length is 18 residues. The V end lost 4 bases, the J end lost 8 bases, and 27 bases lay between the germline ends. Here the CDR3 reads CASSTLPGGRGSVHEQFF. CDR3 DNA: TGTGCCAGTAGTACCCTACCAGGAGGGAGGGGGAGCGTGCATGAGCAGTTCTTC.

The V and J genes are TRBV6-5 and TRBJ2-1; the match to TRBD2 covers 7 bases. The CDR3 sequence is 16 residues long. V was clipped by 2 bases and J by 1 base; unmatched bases: 5. Germline loops: CDR1 MNHEY, CDR2 SVGAGI. CDR3 bases: TGTGCCAGCAGTTACGGTGCGGGGGAATCCTACAATGAGCAGTTCTTC. Its protein is CASSYGAGESYNEQFF.

This clone occurred a few times. The rearrangement joins TRBV5-4 to TRBJ2-1; 11 nucleotides align to TRBD2. CDR3 length: 16 amino acids. Trimming removed 0 bases from V and 6 bases from J; junction bases left unmatched: 5. Germline V lookup: CDR1 SGHNT, CDR2 YYREEE (reference sequence). The CDR3 coding sequence is TGTGCCAGCAGCTTGGGTGGGCTAGCGGGGGGCAATGAGCAGTTCTTC. Translating gives CASSLGGLAGGNEQFF.

CDR3 protein: CASSLSYLRSSGNTIYF. The CDR3 DNA is TGTGCCAGCAGTTTATCTTATCTCAGAAGCTCTGGAAACACCATATATTTT. The chain links TRBV28 to TRBJ1-3; D is unclear. Trimming left V 1 base short and J 0 bases short, with 13 bases between. This CDR3 is built from 17 residues. Per the germline V gene, CDR1 is MDHEN and CDR2 is SYDVKM.

This chain links TRBV5-1 with TRBJ2-7; TRBD1 aligns across 7 bases. Looked up from germline, CDR1 is SGHRS and CDR2 is YFSETQ. Trimming at V came to 3 bases and at J to 2 bases, leaving 5 bases not matched to a gene. This CDR3 has 14 residues. The CDR3 DNA reads TGCGCCAGCAGCTGGCTTACAGGGGCCTACGAGCAGTACTTC. Translated: CASSWLTGAYEQYF.

The chain joins TRBV4-3 to TRBJ2-1; 10 bases line up with TRBD2. V gave up 4 bases and J gave up 5 bases; unmatched junction bases: 11. CDR1 is LGHNA and CDR2 is YSLEER in the germline V gene. This CDR3 is built from 17 residues. CDR3 loop: CASSRLRAGGHDNEQFF. CDR3 coding DNA: TGCGCCAGCAGCCGCCTTAGAGCGGGGGGGCACGACAATGAGCAGTTCTTC.

The CDR3 DNA is TGTGCCAGCAGCCCTCAGGGCATCCTCTCCTACGAGCAGTACTTC. Protein sequence: CASSPQGILSYEQYF. This chain uses TRBV2 with TRBJ2-7; weak D call: TRBD1 (5 bases). The CDR3 runs 15 residues. V was trimmed by 6 bases and J by 0 bases, leaving 15 bases between them. Germline V gene lookup returns CDR1 SNHLY and CDR2 FYNNEI.